This TCR beta chain emerged from a study of human T cells and chemical hapten exposure. Across the study: The sensitizing agent was 2% DPC, placed on 2 cm by 2 cm of upper inner arm skin. TCR yields per sample varied mostly from small pooled library volume differences.

About this clonotype: Antigen specificity is unknown. A clone one base away is much larger, so this may be a read error.

Germline V gene lookup returns CDR1 SGHTA and CDR2 FQGNSA. V was cut by 5 bases and J by 5 bases, with 9 bases left in between. The CDR3 length is 13 residues. General study results and limits: No shift was seen in TCRs above 1 in 1000 frequency with DPC sensitization.

Time point indicated: patch test 2, 6 weeks after DPC sensitization. The treatment is: therapeutic diphenylcyclopropenone sensitization with weekly scalp DPC. Original analysis: With a range of 23,224 to 690,600, the median per sample was around 97,000 TCRs. TCRdb reprocessed the RACE reads with MiXCR, giving one entry per CDR3 protein. TCRdb's processing, not the authors', yielded these V and J calls. The sample holds 100,000 or so distinct CDR3 sequences, 9.3% seen once. The rearrangement joins TRBV7-2 to TRBJ2-2, with TRBD1 as a possible D gene (6 bases). The clonotype was recovered from a woman aged 40 to 50 with alopecia areata. Some clones in this sample may be carry-over from other donors' samples. The sequences come from whole blood, collected in connection with sensitization to the hapten diphenylcyclopropenone (DPC). CDR3 amino acids: CASSKQGTGELFF. The DNA for the CDR3 is TGTGCCAGCAGCAAACAGGGAACCGGGGAGCTGTTTTTT.